This T cell receptor (beta chain) was captured by sequencing in a study of naive CD8 T cells in extremely preterm neonates. Data came from immunoSEQ multiplex PCR; TCRdb stores just in-frame clones and leaves some out. The profile shows roughly 4,000 clones, 95% to 98% of them singletons. The source of this sequence is a human donor in good health. Sample: naive CD8+ T cells from blood.

The CDR3 sequence is CSVTPNSRLAGGPETQYF. CDR3 bases: TGCAGCGTCACCCCCAACTCCCGACTAGCGGGGGGGCCAGAGACCCAGTACTTC. The V gene is TRBV29-1, the J gene TRBJ2-5; 14 nucleotides line up with TRBD2. Germline CDR1 is SQVTM and CDR2 is ANQGSEA. This CDR3 is 18 amino acids long. Trimming took 6 bases from V and 4 from J; bases not matched to a gene: 16.